This record concerns one T cell receptor (beta chain) sequence. Original data processing: Nucleated cell number was recorded as an estimate derived from reference gene primer amplification. The method was immunoSEQ multiplex PCR; TCRdb's version includes in-frame clones alone and lacks a portion of them. V and J calls and clone size are as listed in that table; D and trimming were resolved from the DNA. The sample lists approximately 200,000 clones; 80% to 90% were seen once. The data are from a study of blood T cell repertoires in COVID-19. Study in general: Collection of acute and convalescent COVID-19 samples took place in the United States, Italy and Spain. Sample material is recorded as cDNA or gDNA derived from T cells, B-cell-depleted T cells, or PBMCs.

Germline loops: CDR1 SGHRS, CDR2 YFSETQ. V gave up 0 bases and J gave up 10 bases, with 17 bases separating them. The CDR3 contains 15 residues. Sequenced input: peripheral blood. V gene TRBV5-1 combines with J gene TRBJ2-1; a possible D gene is TRBD1 (6 bases). This clonotype was sampled from a man in his sixties who had recovered from COVID-19. CDR3 in amino acids: CASSLEGRVDREQFF. The CDR3 DNA reads as TGCGCCAGCAGCTTGGAAGGTAGAGTGGACAGAGAGCAGTTCTTC.